Each of the 13 T cell receptor beta chains below was sequenced from the same sample in a study of blood T cell repertoires in COVID-19. The data were produced by immunoSEQ multiplex PCR, yet TCRdb's version contains in-frame clones alone and is incomplete. The sample includes about 180,000 clones, about 91% seen only once; the top ten take 2% to 2.5%. The sample comprised PBMCs or T cells enriched from blood (not recorded which). Receptor source: a woman between 35 and 50 years old with acute COVID-19.

The genes are TRBV18 and TRBJ2-3; 7 bases line up with TRBD1. The CDR3 loop spans 13 amino acids. Germline V gives CDR1 KGHSH, CDR2 LQKENI. The V and J ends lost 6 bases and 6 bases, in that order; junction bases with no gene match: 6. CDR3 nucleotides: TGTGCCAGCTCCCGACAGGGTTCCGATACGCAGTATTTT. Translating it yields CASSRQGSDTQYF. Based on the CDR3 plus reference TRBV18 and TRBJ2-3, the full variable domain is NAGVMQNPRHLVRRRGQEARLRCSPMKGHSHVYWYRQLPEEGLKFMVYLQKENIIDESGMPKERFSAEFPKEGPSILRIQQVVRGDSAAYFCASSRQGSDTQYFGPGTRLTVL.

The rearrangement uses TRBV7-8 and TRBJ2-1; 11 bases align to TRBD2. Trimming removed 4 bases from V and 5 bases from J; junction bases left unmatched: 10. The CDR3 covers 17 residues. Germline CDR1 and CDR2: SGHVS and FQNEAQ. DNA of the CDR3: TGTGCCAGCAGCTACGGGGTAGCGGGAGGGCCCAACAATGAGCAGTTCTTC. Translated, it gives CASSYGVAGGPNNEQFF.

This chain joins TRBV2 and TRBJ1-1; 7 nucleotides agree with TRBD1. CDR3 length: 15 amino acids. Germline V gene sequence: CDR1 SNHLY, CDR2 FYNNEI. J was trimmed by 0 bases and V by 5 bases; bases with no gene match: 6. CDR3 protein: CASSRDSYMNTEAFF. For the CDR3, the DNA is TGTGCCAGCAGTAGGGACAGCTACATGAACACTGAAGCTTTCTTT.

This rearrangement joins TRBV24-1 to TRBJ2-3; a possible D gene is TRBD2 (6 bases). V dropped 10 bases and J dropped 2 bases, with 15 bases sitting between them. Germline CDR1 reads KGHDR; CDR2 reads SFDVKD. The CDR3 is 14 residues long. DNA for the CDR3: TGTGCCACAAGTAGCGGCACACACACAGATACGCAGTATTTT. It translates to CATSSGTHTDTQYF.

This clone was seen a handful of times. This chain links TRBV4-1 with TRBJ2-1, with 9 bases aligning to TRBD2. The CDR3 is made up of 18 amino acids. The germline V gene encodes CDR1 MGHRA and CDR2 YSYEKL. V dropped 1 base and J dropped 4; count of bases not matched to a gene: 11. The CDR3, as DNA: TGCGCCAGCAGCCAAGTAGATATGGGACTAGCTATGTACAATGAGCAGTTCTTC. Protein sequence: CASSQVDMGLAMYNEQFF.

The chain recombines TRBV7-2 with TRBJ1-3; 7 bases agree with TRBD1. The germline V gene has CDR1 SGHTA and CDR2 FQGNSA. The V gene end was trimmed by 2 bases and the J gene end by 0 bases; junction bases not matched to a gene: 7. The CDR3 has 17 residues. The CDR3 sequence is CASSLLGQLNSGNTIYF. CDR3 DNA sequence: TGTGCCAGCAGCTTATTGGGACAGTTAAACTCTGGAAACACCATATATTTT.

The chain joins TRBV6-5 to TRBJ1-3; D unresolved. With 6 bases removed from V and 8 bases from J, the gap between germline ends came to 8 bases. The CDR3 has 11 amino acids. Germline-derived CDR1 and CDR2 are MNHEY and SVGAGI. For the CDR3, the DNA is TGTGCCAGCAGAAACAGAGACACCATATATTTT. This codes for CASRNRDTIYF.

This chain uses TRBV7-2 with TRBJ1-1; D perhaps matches TRBD1 (5 bases). Germline loops: CDR1 SGHTA, CDR2 FQGNSA. Between the trimmed V and J ends, which lost 1 base and 1 base, there was a span of 10 bases. This CDR3 is 15 amino acids long. The CDR3 reads CASSLDGGSNTEAFF. The CDR3, as DNA: TGTGCCAGCAGCTTAGACGGGGGATCGAACACTGAAGCTTTCTTT.

The rearrangement uses TRBV10-3 and TRBJ2-7; possibly TRBD2 for D (5 bases). Germline assignment: CDR1 ENHRY and CDR2 SYGVKD. V dropped 3 bases and J dropped 7 bases, with 13 bases sitting between them. This CDR3 comprises 13 residues. In nucleotides, the CDR3 is TGTGCCATCAGTGATTCGAGGTCGGGGGAGCAGTACTTC. Translated: CAISDSRSGEQYF.

The chain links TRBV19 to TRBJ2-7; TRBD1 matches at 7 bases. CDR1 is LNHDA, CDR2 SQIVND, per germline (reference sequence). V was pared by 5 bases and J by 3 bases, with 10 bases of the junction left unmatched. The CDR3 extends over 15 amino acids. The CDR3: CASSPYQTGIYEQYF. CDR3 DNA: TGTGCCAGTAGTCCGTATCAGACAGGGATCTACGAGCAGTACTTC.

The chain couples TRBV18 to TRBJ2-5; D uncertain. Germline CDR1 and CDR2: KGHSH and LQKENI. V was pared by 0 bases and J by 5 bases, with 10 bases between. The CDR3 length is 14 residues. This CDR3 is CASSPPSSRETQYF. The CDR3 nucleotides read TGTGCCAGCTCACCACCGAGCTCCCGTGAGACCCAGTACTTC.

The chain uses TRBV3-1 (or the pseudogene TRBV3-2) and TRBJ1-5, with D unresolved. V gave up 0 bases and J gave up 4 bases, with 10 bases separating them. Germline V lookup: CDR1 LGHDT, CDR2 YNNKEL (reference sequence). This CDR3 comprises 15 residues. The chain's CDR3 is CASSQEGQDNQPQHF. The CDR3 region has the DNA TGTGCCAGCAGCCAAGAAGGCCAGGATAATCAGCCCCAGCATTTT.

This chain connects TRBV4-2 to TRBJ2-3; 16 nucleotides match TRBD2. V gave up 3 bases and J gave up 2 bases; unmatched junction bases: 5. Germline assignment: CDR1 LGHNA and CDR2 YNFKEQ. The CDR3 runs 18 residues. CDR3 nucleotides: TGTGCCAGCAGCCATTCCGGGACTAGCGGGGGGGCCACAGATACGCAGTATTTT. This translates into CASSHSGTSGGATDTQYF.